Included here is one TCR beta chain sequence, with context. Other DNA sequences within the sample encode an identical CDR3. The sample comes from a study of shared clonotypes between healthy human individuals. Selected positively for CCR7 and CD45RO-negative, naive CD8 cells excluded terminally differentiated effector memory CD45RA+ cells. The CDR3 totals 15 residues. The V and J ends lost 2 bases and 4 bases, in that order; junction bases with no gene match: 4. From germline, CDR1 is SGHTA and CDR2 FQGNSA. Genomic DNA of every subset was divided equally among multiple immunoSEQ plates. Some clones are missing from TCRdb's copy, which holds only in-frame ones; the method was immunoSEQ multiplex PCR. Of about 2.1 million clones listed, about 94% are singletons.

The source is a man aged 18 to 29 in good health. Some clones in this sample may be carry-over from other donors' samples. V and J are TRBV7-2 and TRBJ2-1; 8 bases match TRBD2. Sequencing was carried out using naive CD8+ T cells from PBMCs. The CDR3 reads CASSLIAGPYNEQFF. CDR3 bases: TGTGCCAGCAGCTTAATAGCGGGGCCGTACAATGAGCAGTTCTTC.